This TCR beta chain was found in a study of blood T cell repertoires in COVID-19. Per the study methods: Scientists estimated how many nucleated cells there were by amplifying reference gene primers. Assay: immunoSEQ multiplex PCR; the TCRdb copy retains only in-frame clones and omits some. For V, J and clone size, that table is used; D and trimming come from the DNA. The sample holds roughly 450,000 clones, about 90% seen once. Individuals drawn from about 26 US areas were roughly 18 to 89 years old. What was sequenced was PBMCs or T cells enriched from blood (not recorded which). The TCR was taken from a man younger than 30 who had recovered from COVID-19.

CDR3 nucleotide sequence: TGTGCCAGCAGTCGGACTAGCAAGTTGGGGGAAACAGATACGCAGTATTTT. Translated: CASSRTSKLGETDTQYF. J is TRBJ2-3 and V is TRBV2; 8 bases map to TRBD2. There are 17 residues in the CDR3. V lost 5 bases and J lost 3; bases outside the gene matches: 13. Germline CDR1 SNHLY, CDR2 FYNNEI.